The 32 T cell receptor beta chains below were found in one sample sequenced in a study of blood T cell repertoires in COVID-19. Generated by immunoSEQ multiplex PCR, the TCRdb table keeps only in-frame clones and is missing some. The sample has some 240,000 clones, under 90% seen once. The sequencing sample was made of PBMCs or T cells enriched from blood (not recorded which). The receptor source for this set is a man under 40 with acute COVID-19.

The chain uses TRBV25-1 and TRBJ1-4; tentative D call: TRBD1 (5 bases). This CDR3 region has 15 residues. Germline CDR1 reads MGHDK; CDR2 reads SYGVNS. V was shortened by 6 bases and J by 6 bases, with 17 bases between the two germline ends. CDR3 in DNA: TGTGCCAGCAGCGACCCGGTAGGGGCGTATGAAAAACTGTTTTTT. This codes for CASSDPVGAYEKLFF.

The table lists this clone with a count of one. The chain employs TRBV15 and TRBJ2-5; 7 bases are shared with TRBD2. CDR1 is LNHNV and CDR2 is YYDKDF in the germline V gene (reference sequence). The J segment lost 7 bases and the V segment lost 3 bases, leaving 8 bases of the junction unmatched. The CDR3 sequence is 14 residues long. CDR3 in DNA: TGTGCCACCAGCAGGGGAGGGGCCATGCCGACCCAGTACTTC. This gives the protein CATSRGGAMPTQYF.

The rearrangement joins TRBV18 to TRBJ1-5; 10 bases are a match to TRBD1. Germline CDR1 is KGHSH and CDR2 is LQKENI. V trimming: 0 bases; J trimming: 7 bases; junction bases outside the gene matches: 3. The CDR3 covers 15 residues. The CDR3, as DNA: TGTGCCAGCTCACCACCGGGACAGGGGAGCCAGCCCCAGCATTTT. Protein: CASSPPGQGSQPQHF.

The chain couples TRBV28 to TRBJ2-3, with TRBD2 matching over 9 bases. The CDR3 length is 16 residues. J lost 4 bases, V lost 3 bases, and 8 bases had no gene match. The germline CDR1 and CDR2 sequences are MDHEN and SYDVKM. Here the CDR3 reads CASSFPRGGAADTQYF. Here the CDR3 DNA reads TGTGCCAGCAGTTTTCCCCGCGGGGGGGCCGCAGATACGCAGTATTTT.

The genes are TRBV3-1 (or the pseudogene TRBV3-2) and TRBJ1-5; maybe TRBD1 (5 bases). V lost 8 bases to trimming and J lost 7 bases, with 15 bases between them. This CDR3 contains 13 residues. CDR1 LGHDT and CDR2 YNNKEL come from the germline V gene (reference sequence). CDR3 sequence: CASSARRGQPQHF. The CDR3 DNA reads TGTGCCAGCTCCGCTAGGAGGGGACAGCCCCAGCATTTT.

The chain joins TRBV6-6 to TRBJ1-5; a weak D match, TRBD1 (6 bases). Germline CDR1 and CDR2: MNHNY and SVGAGI (reference sequence). The CDR3 is 13 amino acids. V was clipped by 2 bases and J by 11 bases, with 13 bases between them. DNA of the CDR3: TGTGCCAGCAGTTACCGTGACAGGAGAGCCCAGCATTTT. Amino acids: CASSYRDRRAQHF.

This chain links TRBV10-3 with TRBJ2-1; no definite D call. Germline CDR1 ENHRY, CDR2 SYGVKD. The length of the CDR3 is 17 residues. The V end was cut by 2 bases, the J end by 5 bases, with 19 bases between. The CDR3 sequence: CAISESMASQFHNEQFF. The CDR3 bases are TGTGCCATCAGTGAGAGTATGGCTTCCCAATTCCACAATGAGCAGTTCTTC.

This clone has more than one count but fewer than ten. CDR3: CASRTSPGELFF. The CDR3, as DNA: TGTGCCAGTAGGACTAGCCCCGGGGAGCTGTTTTTT. The chain combines TRBV7-3 with TRBJ2-2; 8 bases match TRBD2. The V and J ends lost 9 bases and 6 bases, in that order; junction bases with no gene match: 3. The CDR3 loop spans 12 amino acids. Looked up from germline, CDR1 is SGHTA and CDR2 is FQGTGA.

This chain joins TRBV21-1 and TRBJ2-7; the D call of TRBD2 is as the table states it, not checked on the DNA. TRBV21-1 is a pseudogene segment. This CDR3 contains 16 residues. This CDR3 reads CASSTPGTSRSYEQYV. CDR3 nucleotide sequence: TGTGCCAGCAGCACACCGGGGACTAGCCGATCCTACGAGCAGTACGTC.

This rearrangement joins TRBV6-6 to TRBJ2-7, with 7 bases identical to TRBD1. The V and J ends lost 6 bases and 5 bases, in that order; junction bases with no gene match: 4. CDR3 length: 12 residues. Germline V lookup: CDR1 MNHNY, CDR2 SVGAGI (reference sequence). CDR3 sequence: CASRSGTDEQYV. In nucleotides, the CDR3 is TGTGCCAGCAGATCCGGGACAGACGAGCAGTACGTC.

The CDR3 loop reads CASSLNGGTSGSLREQFF. DNA for the CDR3: TGTGCCAGCAGCCTCAACGGGGGAACTAGCGGGAGTTTACGTGAGCAGTTCTTC. The rearrangement uses TRBV7-6 and TRBJ2-1, with TRBD2 matching over 11 bases. The CDR3 has 18 amino acids. With V trimmed by 5 bases and J by 9 bases, 18 bases remained unmatched. The germline CDR1 and CDR2 sequences are SGHVS and FNYEAQ.

The V gene is TRBV18, the J gene TRBJ1-3; a weak D match, TRBD1 (5 bases). V lost 3 bases to trimming and J lost 8 bases, with 11 bases between them. The CDR3 runs 13 residues. In germline, CDR1 is KGHSH, CDR2 LQKENI. For the CDR3, the DNA is TGTGCCAGCTCACCGATGCAGACAGACACCATATATTTT. Protein: CASSPMQTDTIYF.

About this clone itself: The same CDR3 is also encoded by other DNA sequences in this sample. The V call is TRBV18, the J call TRBJ1-5; 7 nucleotides match TRBD1. CDR1 and CDR2 from the germline V gene are KGHSH and LQKENI. The CDR3 loop spans 13 amino acids. The V segment lost 3 bases and the J segment 4 bases; nucleotides outside the gene matches: 0. The CDR3: CASSPGQNQPQHF. In DNA, the CDR3 is TGTGCCAGCTCACCGGGACAGAATCAGCCCCAGCATTTT.

This rearrangement joins TRBV6-5 to TRBJ1-1; no definite D call. V was trimmed by 4 bases and J by 1 base, leaving 7 bases between them. The V gene's germline CDR1 is MNHEY and CDR2 SVGAGI. This CDR3 has 13 residues. DNA for the CDR3: TGTGCCAGCAGTTCAACAGCGAACACTGAAGCTTTCTTT. It encodes CASSSTANTEAFF.

The chain employs TRBV19 and TRBJ1-6; 8 bases map to TRBD1. Germline assignment: CDR1 LNHDA and CDR2 SQIVND (reference sequence). The J segment lost 11 bases and the V segment lost 5 bases, leaving 17 bases of the junction unmatched. The CDR3 spans 17 residues. CDR3 bases: TGTGCCAGTAGTCTCGTGGGGGGCGACAGGGGTTTACCACCCCTCCACTTT. Its translation is CASSLVGGDRGLPPLHF.

The J gene is TRBJ2-1, the V gene TRBV19; possibly TRBD2 for D (5 bases). The V and J ends lost 5 bases and 3 bases respectively, with 14 bases between them. The CDR3 is 15 amino acids. CDR1 is LNHDA, CDR2 SQIVND, per germline (reference sequence). CDR3 nucleotide sequence: TGTGCCAGTAGTGTTTCCGGGGATCGCTACAATGAGCAGTTCTTC. The encoded protein is CASSVSGDRYNEQFF.

This chain joins TRBV14 and TRBJ2-7; maybe TRBD2 (6 bases). The CDR3 loop spans 13 amino acids. V was pared by 0 bases and J by 7 bases, with 10 bases between. Germline V lookup: CDR1 SGHDN, CDR2 FVKESK. The CDR3 region has the DNA TGTGCCAGCAGCCAAGATCTTGGGGGGGAGCAGTACGTC. Amino acid sequence: CASSQDLGGEQYV.

The rearrangement links TRBV4-3 to TRBJ1-1; D may be TRBD1 (5 bases). The CDR3 consists of 21 residues. V shed 0 bases and J shed 5 bases, with 31 bases lying between them. CDR1 is LGHNA and CDR2 is YSLEER in the germline V gene. Here the CDR3 DNA reads TGCGCCAGCAGCCAAGATTCGGGGACTCAGCGGTATCCAAGGACGGGGACTGAAGCTTTCTTT. Translation: CASSQDSGTQRYPRTGTEAFF.

The chain has TRBV18 and TRBJ1-6; no firm D call. Germline values: CDR1 KGHSH, CDR2 LQKENI. V dropped 6 bases and J dropped 10 bases, with 10 bases sitting between them. The CDR3 totals 12 residues. Here the CDR3 reads CASSGEVSPLHF. In nucleotides, the CDR3 is TGTGCCAGCTCCGGGGAGGTCTCACCCCTCCACTTT.

The chain uses TRBV9 and TRBJ1-5; D unresolved. The CDR3 length is 14 residues. Germline V lookup: CDR1 SGDLS, CDR2 YYNGEE. Trimming left V 3 bases short and J 0 bases short, with 7 bases between. In nucleotides, the CDR3 is TGTGCCAGCAGCGCCAGTGATAGCAATCAGCCCCAGCATTTT. It translates to CASSASDSNQPQHF.

The chain has TRBV3-1 (or the pseudogene TRBV3-2) and TRBJ2-3, with D possibly being TRBD1 (7 bases). Trimming cost V 4 bases and J 2 bases, with 16 bases left between them. From germline, CDR1 is LGHDT and CDR2 YNNKEL (reference sequence). The CDR3 loop spans 16 amino acids. CDR3 nucleotides: TGTGCCAGCAGCCCACGGAGGGGGCAGATCACAGATACGCAGTATTTT. It specifies CASSPRRGQITDTQYF.

This chain joins TRBV11-3 and TRBJ1-1; possibly TRBD1 for D (6 bases). V lost 1 base, J lost 5 bases, and 14 bases lay in between. The CDR3 has 15 residues. The germline V gene has CDR1 SGHNT and CDR2 YENEEA. CDR3 nucleotides: TGTGCCAGCAGCTTAGGTTACAGGGAAAGTACTGAAGCTTTCTTT. It translates to CASSLGYRESTEAFF.

This sequence joins TRBV28 and TRBJ1-5, with no clear D. V lost 2 bases and J 7 bases, leaving 6 bases between the germline ends. The CDR3 sequence is 12 residues long. CDR1 MDHEN and CDR2 SYDVKM come from the germline V gene. This CDR3 reads CASSLGWQPQHF. CDR3 nucleotides: TGTGCCAGCAGTTTAGGCTGGCAGCCCCAGCATTTT.

The V and J genes are TRBV3-1 (or the pseudogene TRBV3-2) and TRBJ2-1, with 8 bases aligning to TRBD1. V lost 5 bases, J lost 11 bases, and 11 bases stayed unmatched. Germline-derived CDR1 and CDR2 are LGHDT and YNNKEL (reference sequence). CDR3 length equals 14 residues. The CDR3 coding sequence is TGTGCCAGCAGCGCACAGGGGGGCGCGGAAAAGCAGTTCTTC. Amino acids: CASSAQGGAEKQFF.

The V gene is TRBV7-9, the J gene TRBJ1-2; D is perhaps TRBD1 (5 bases). Germline-derived CDR1 and CDR2 are SEHNR and FQNEAQ (reference sequence). Deletions cut 0 bases from V and 5 bases from J, with 10 bases between. This CDR3 is 14 amino acids long. CDR3 in amino acids: CASSLAGGAYGYTF. The CDR3 nucleotides read TGTGCCAGCAGCTTAGCAGGTGGGGCGTATGGCTACACCTTC.

V usage is TRBV7-8 and J usage is TRBJ1-5; 7 bases line up with TRBD1. The CDR3 contains 17 residues. Germline lookup yields CDR1 SGHVS and CDR2 FQNEAQ. V lost 5 bases to trimming and J lost 0 bases; unmatched junction nucleotides: 10. The CDR3 region is CASSPGGTAYSNQPQHF. For the CDR3, the DNA is TGTGCCAGCAGCCCCGGAGGGACAGCGTATAGCAATCAGCCCCAGCATTTT.

The CDR3 region has the DNA TGTGCCAGCAGCTCCCAGGGCTCCTATAATTCACCCCTCCACTTT. This sequence encodes CASSSQGSYNSPLHF. The rearrangement uses TRBV6-2 or TRBV6-3 and TRBJ1-6; D might be TRBD1 (5 bases). The CDR3 length is 15 residues. The V gene lost 6 bases and the J gene lost 0 bases, with 9 bases spanning the gap. CDR1 is MNHEY, CDR2 SVGEGT, per germline.

The V gene is TRBV2, the J gene TRBJ2-3; 9 bases align to TRBD2. Per germline, CDR1 SNHLY and CDR2 FYNNEI. The CDR3 sequence is 15 residues long. V shed 2 bases and J 0 bases; nucleotides not matched to a gene: 0. Here the CDR3 DNA reads TGTGCCAGCAGTGAACTAGCGGGGAGCACAGATACGCAGTATTTT. Translating gives CASSELAGSTDTQYF. Complete variable domain (other parts from reference TRBV2 and TRBJ2-3): EPEVTQTPSHQVTQMGQEVILRCVPISNHLYFYWYRQILGQKVEFLVSFYNNEISEKSEIFDDQFSVERPDGSNFTLKIRSTKLEDSAMYFCASSELAGSTDTQYFGPGTRLTVL.

The chain joins TRBV10-2 to TRBJ1-2; no reliable D call. Germline CDR1 is WSHSY and CDR2 is SAAADI. CDR3 length equals 11 residues. Trimming pared 6 bases from V and 4 bases from J, leaving 6 bases between. The CDR3 sequence is CASRGIYGYTF. The DNA for the CDR3 is TGCGCCAGCAGGGGCATCTATGGCTACACCTTC.

This clone was picked up a small number of times. An end of the junction does not agree with germline; a read error may underlie this. The chain couples TRBV5-1 to TRBJ2-3, with a tentative D call TRBD2 (6 bases). Germline V gene lookup returns CDR1 SGHRS and CDR2 YFSETQ. The CDR3 has 16 residues. Here the CDR3 reads CASSLAVSGGTDTQYF. CDR3 coding DNA: TGTGCCAGCAGCTTGGCCGTATCGGGAGGCACAGATACGCAGTATTTT. Together with reference TRBV5-1 and TRBJ2-3, the CDR3 gives the full variable domain: KAGVTQTPRYLIKTRGQQVTLSCSPISGHRSVSWYQQTPGQGLQFLFEYFSETQRNKGNFPGRFSGRQFSNSRSEMNVSTLELGDSALYLCASSLAVSGGTDTQYFGPGTRLTVL.

This rearrangement joins TRBV7-2 to TRBJ2-2; 9 positions match TRBD2. Germline lookup yields CDR1 SGHTA and CDR2 FQGNSA. The CDR3 totals 16 residues. The V and J ends lost 5 bases and 5 bases, in that order; junction bases with no gene match: 9. Written as DNA, the CDR3 is TGTGCCAGCAGCCGCCCCGCGGGAGGGATAACCGGGGAGCTGTTTTTT. It specifies CASSRPAGGITGELFF.

The chain uses TRBV4-1 and TRBJ1-1, with unresolved D. Trimming stripped 0 bases from V and 4 bases from J, with 12 bases between. The germline gives CDR1 MGHRA, CDR2 YSYEKL. The CDR3 consists of 15 residues. The CDR3 sequence is CASSQDSRGRTEAFF. The CDR3 nucleotides are TGCGCCAGCAGCCAAGATTCTCGGGGTCGCACTGAAGCTTTCTTT.